This is a list of T cell receptor beta chains from one sample in a study of blood T cell repertoires in COVID-19. Some clones are missing from TCRdb's copy, which holds only in-frame ones; the method was immunoSEQ multiplex PCR. The sample carries more than 110,000 clones, roughly 82% recorded once. The sample was peripheral blood. These TCRs come from an elderly man with acute or convalescent COVID-19. Both conserved end residues are part of each CDR3. The D gene is left open where the match is weak. Not all rows give a size; the values are once, few, many and, for expanded clones, a class.

V: TRBV3-1/TRBV3-2; size: few; D: NA; J: TRBJ1-2; DNA: TGTGCCAGCAGCCCTCCTTTTGTGGCGGCGAATGGCTACACCTTC; CDR3: CASSPPFVAANGYTF
V: TRBV28; size: NA; D: TRBD1; J: TRBJ2-7; DNA: TGTGCCAGCAGTTTGACAGGGGCCCTATACTACGAGCAGTACTTC; CDR3: CASSLTGALYYEQYF
V: TRBV6-5; size: NA; D: TRBD2; J: TRBJ2-3; DNA: TGTGCCAGCAGTTACAGCGGGGAACCCACAGATACGCAGTATTTT; CDR3: CASSYSGEPTDTQYF
V: TRBV5-4; size: NA; D: NA; J: TRBJ1-4; DNA: TGTGCCAGCAGACTGTGGACAGCAACTAATGAAAAACTGTTTTTT; CDR3: CASRLWTATNEKLFF
V: TRBV28; size: NA; D: NA; J: TRBJ2-2; DNA: TGTGCCAGCCGGGGTGGTGGAAGAAACACCGGGGAGCTGTTTTTT; CDR3: CASRGGGRNTGELFF
V: TRBV7-8; size: NA; D: NA; J: TRBJ2-2; DNA: TGTGCCAGCAGCTTAGCGGACTTCTGGGGGGAGCTGTTTTTT; CDR3: CASSLADFWGELFF
V: TRBV19; size: NA; D: TRBD1; J: TRBJ1-1; DNA: TGTGCCAGTAGTGAGACAGGGGGGTTAGTGACTGAAGCTTTCTTT; CDR3: CASSETGGLVTEAFF
V: TRBV6-4; size: once; D: NA; J: TRBJ1-5; DNA: TGTGCCAGCAGTGTGGACATAGGGGGCAATCAGCCCCAGCATTTT; CDR3: CASSVDIGGNQPQHF
V: TRBV19; size: NA; D: TRBD1; J: TRBJ2-1; DNA: TGTGCCAGTACCTACGGGGCAGGGGGTTACAATGAGCAGTTCTTC; CDR3: CASTYGAGGYNEQFF
V: TRBV5-1; size: NA; D: NA; J: TRBJ2-3; DNA: TGCGCCAGCAGCATACAGGGCACAGATACGCAGTATTTT; CDR3: CASSIQGTDTQYF
V: TRBV7-2; size: NA; D: TRBD1; J: TRBJ1-5; DNA: TGTGCCAGCAGCTCCTTGACAGGGTCCGGAGCTGGTCAGCCCCAGCATTTT; CDR3: CASSSLTGSGAGQPQHF
V: TRBV7-2; size: NA; D: NA; J: TRBJ2-1; DNA: TGTGCCAGCAGCCTAAGGGGGAGGGACTATGATGAGCAGTTCTTC; CDR3: CASSLRGRDYDEQFF
V: TRBV5-1; size: NA; D: NA; J: TRBJ2-3; DNA: TGCGCCAGCGGTTGGGGGGGGCTCACAGATACGCAGTATTTT; CDR3: CASGWGGLTDTQYF
V: TRBV18; size: once; D: NA; J: TRBJ1-1; DNA: TGTGCCAGCTCACCACGATCGTTAGTAGGAGTAAGCACTGAAGCTTTCTTT; CDR3: CASSPRSLVGVSTEAFF
V: TRBV5-6; size: NA; D: NA; J: TRBJ1-3; DNA: TGTGCCAGCAGCCGCCCCGCGGGAGCGGGAAACACCATATATTTT; CDR3: CASSRPAGAGNTIYF
V: TRBV2; size: NA; D: TRBD1; J: TRBJ2-3; DNA: TGTGCCAGCAGTGGACGGTTGGGACAGGACACAGATACGCAGTATTTT; CDR3: CASSGRLGQDTDTQYF
V: TRBV7-2; size: NA; D: NA; J: TRBJ2-5; DNA: TGTGCCAGCAGCCCCGACGGGGGGCGTCAGGAGACCCAGTACTTC; CDR3: CASSPDGGRQETQYF
V: TRBV18; size: NA; D: NA; J: TRBJ2-2; DNA: TGTGCCAGCTCACCCCTCTCCATAGCGTCCGGGGAGCTGTTTTTT; CDR3: CASSPLSIASGELFF
V: TRBV7-8; size: NA; D: NA; J: TRBJ2-2; DNA: TGTGCCAGCAGCTTAGTACAGCCCACCGGGGAGCTGTTTTTT; CDR3: CASSLVQPTGELFF
V: TRBV10-3; size: NA; D: NA; J: TRBJ1-5; DNA: TGTGCCATCAGTGAGTCGGACAGATATCAGCCCCAGCATTTT; CDR3: CAISESDRYQPQHF
V: TRBV7-2; size: NA; D: TRBD1; J: TRBJ2-3; DNA: TGTGCCAGCAGCTCCAACAGGGGGAGCACAGATACGCAGTATTTT; CDR3: CASSSNRGSTDTQYF
V: TRBV4-1; size: NA; D: NA; J: TRBJ1-1; DNA: TGCGCCAGCAGCCCAATCCAGGGTGGGGACACTGAAGCTTTCTTT; CDR3: CASSPIQGGDTEAFF
V: TRBV28; size: NA; D: TRBD1; J: TRBJ1-5; DNA: TGTGCCAGCCGGGACAGGGGGGATAGCAATCAGCCCCAGCATTTT; CDR3: CASRDRGDSNQPQHF
V: TRBV23-1; size: NA; D: NA; J: TRBJ1-6; DNA: TGCGCCAGCAGTCAAGCGTATAATTCACCCCTCCACTTT; CDR3: CASSQAYNSPLHF
V: TRBV6-5; size: few; D: NA; J: TRBJ2-7; DNA: TGTGCCAGCAGGCAAGGGGGTGGGGAGCAGTACTTC; CDR3: CASRQGGGEQYF
V: TRBV7-8; size: NA; D: NA; J: TRBJ2-1; DNA: TGTGCCAGCAGCTTAATTACTATACTCAATGAGCAGTTCTTC; CDR3: CASSLITILNEQFF
V: TRBV6-5; size: NA; D: NA; J: TRBJ2-5; DNA: TGTGCCAGCAGTCTGCTTTCCCAGGGGTTGGAGACCCAGTACTTC; CDR3: CASSLLSQGLETQYF
V: TRBV5-8; size: NA; D: NA; J: TRBJ2-1; DNA: TGTGCCAGCAGCTCCCGTCTAGGGAGCTCCTACAATGAGCAGTTCTTC; CDR3: CASSSRLGSSYNEQFF
V: TRBV5-1; size: NA; D: NA; J: TRBJ1-6; DNA: TGCGCCAGCAGCGGGGGAGGAGGGGATTTCAATTCACCCCTCCACTTT; CDR3: CASSGGGGDFNSPLHF
V: TRBV5-1; size: NA; D: TRBD1; J: TRBJ2-7; DNA: TGCGCCAGCAGCGCAGGTTCGGGACAGAACTACGAGCAGTACTTC; CDR3: CASSAGSGQNYEQYF
V: TRBV6-6; size: few; D: NA; J: TRBJ1-6; DNA: TGTGCCAGCAGTTACGGGCTCCCCTATAATTCACCCCTCCACTTT; CDR3: CASSYGLPYNSPLHF
V: TRBV2; size: NA; D: NA; J: TRBJ2-5; DNA: TGTGCCAGCAGCCGTAGACAAGAGACCCAGTACTTC; CDR3: CASSRRQETQYF
V: TRBV30; size: NA; D: TRBD2; J: TRBJ2-3; DNA: TGTGCACGGGGACCGGCCGGGGGGGCCACAGATACGCAGTATTTT; CDR3: CARGPAGGATDTQYF
V: TRBV6-5; size: NA; D: NA; J: TRBJ2-7; DNA: TGTGCCAGCAGTTCCCCGAGTGTGGGAGTGCAGTACTTC; CDR3: CASSSPSVGVQYF
V: TRBV4-1; size: few; D: NA; J: TRBJ2-2; DNA: TGCGCCAGCAGCCAAGACGGGACTTTCGCCGGGGAGCTGTTTTTT; CDR3: CASSQDGTFAGELFF